This T cell receptor (beta chain) was recovered during a study of blood T cell repertoires in COVID-19. About the study: Some COVID-19 samples were acute and others convalescent; all came from the United States, Italy and Spain. Nucleic acid was either cDNA or gDNA, and it came from T cells, B-cell-depleted T cells, or PBMCs.

This clone was observed a few times. The table came from immunoSEQ multiplex PCR; TCRdb's copy has only in-frame clones and leaves some out. The data hold about 120,000 clones, with roughly 80% observed a single time. Sequencing was performed on peripheral blood. This TCR was recovered from a man aged 70 or older with acute or convalescent COVID-19.

This CDR3 reads CATSDAGGRTEAFF. In nucleotides, the CDR3 is TGTGCCACCAGTGACGCAGGGGGCCGCACTGAAGCTTTCTTT. The chain uses TRBV24-1 and TRBJ1-1; 8 bases are a match to TRBD1. The CDR3 sequence is 14 residues long. J was trimmed by 4 bases and V by 4 bases; bases with no gene match: 4. Per germline, CDR1 KGHDR and CDR2 SFDVKD.